A selection of T cell receptor beta chains follows, all from one sample in a study of blood T cells in healthy people across ages. A single record per CDR3 protein comes from TCRdb applying MiXCR to the 5' RACE reads. Here the sample spans some 1.4 million distinct CDR3 sequences, approximately 38% being singletons. The source material was blood. These TCRs come from a woman younger than 30 in good health. Each CDR3 is given with its conserved first and last residue. Fields, in order: clone size, V gene, D gene, J gene, CDR3 DNA, CDR3 protein. D genes are given only for firm matches. Some rows have no size entry. The others give once, few or many, or a class for an expanded clone.

few	TRBV5-1	TRBD1	TRBJ1-2	TGCGCCAGCAGCTTGGGATCGTGGACAGGGGATGGCTACACCTTC	CASSLGSWTGDGYTF
-	TRBV12-3/TRBV12-4	-	TRBJ2-3	TGTGCCACCGGGGTGATCACAGATACGCAGTATTTT	CATGVITDTQYF
few	TRBV10-3	-	TRBJ1-6	TGTGCCATCAGTGACAGGGACGGCTCACCCCTCCACTTT	CAISDRDGSPLHF
-	TRBV30	-	TRBJ1-5	TGTGCCTGGAGTGATTTCTCAGGGGCAAATCAGCCCCAGCATTTT	CAWSDFSGANQPQHF
-	TRBV12-3/TRBV12-4	-	TRBJ1-4	TGTGCCACCAGTTTGGGTGGGGACGAAAAACTGTTTTTT	CATSLGGDEKLFF
-	TRBV20-1	-	TRBJ1-1	TGCAGTGCTCCACCTACAAACCCATCTAGCACTGAAGCTTTCTTT	CSAPPTNPSSTEAFF
few	TRBV10-3	TRBD1	TRBJ2-7	TGTGCCATCAGTGGCGGACAGGGCTACGAGCAGTACTTC	CAISGGQGYEQYF
-	TRBV10-3	-	TRBJ1-1	TGTGCCATCAGTGAGTCGATCAGGAACACTGAAGCTTTCTTT	CAISESIRNTEAFF
few	TRBV3-1	TRBD1	TRBJ1-5	TGTGCCAGCAGCCAGAGAACAGGGGCTCTCAATCAGCCCCAGCATTTT	CASSQRTGALNQPQHF
-	TRBV12-5	-	TRBJ1-5	TGTGCTAGTGGGACTTGGCCCCAGCATTTT	CASGTWPQHF
-	TRBV19	TRBD2	TRBJ2-1	TGTGCCAGTAGTACAGCGGGAGGGCCTTATGAGCAGTTCTTC	CASSTAGGPYEQFF
-	TRBV5-6	TRBD1	TRBJ2-3	TGTGCCAGCAGTTCCTTTTATACCCGGGACAGGGAGGCAGATGCGCAGTATTTT	CASSSFYTRDREADAQYF
few	TRBV6-1	TRBD1	TRBJ1-2	TGTGCCAGCAGTGAATTATGGGACAGAGATGGCTACACCTTC	CASSELWDRDGYTF
-	TRBV12-3/TRBV12-4	-	TRBJ2-1	TGTGCCAGCAGTTTAGTTCAGGGCTATGAGCAGTTCTTC	CASSLVQGYEQFF
-	TRBV12-3/TRBV12-4	-	TRBJ2-7	TGTGCCAGCAGTTCCTATACGGCAGCACGGTACGAGCAGTACTTC	CASSSYTAARYEQYF
-	TRBV7-2	-	TRBJ1-2	TGTGCCAGCAGCGGAGGGGGAACTACCTCCATTGGGGGCTACACCTTC	CASSGGGTTSIGGYTF
-	TRBV6-5	-	TRBJ2-5	TGTGCCAGCAGTATAACGGGGGACCAAGAGACCCAGTACTTC	CASSITGDQETQYF
-	TRBV5-1	-	TRBJ1-1	TGCGCCAGCAGCTTAAGTCTGCCGAACACTGAAGCTTTCTTT	CASSLSLPNTEAFF
-	TRBV7-9	TRBD2	TRBJ2-3	TGTGCCAGCATAGGGTGGACTAGCGGAAGTTTTAGCACAGATACGCAGTATTTT	CASIGWTSGSFSTDTQYF
once	TRBV4-2	TRBD2	TRBJ2-1	TGTGCCAGCAGCTACGGGACTACGCGGTACAATGAGCAGTTCTTC	CASSYGTTRYNEQFF
-	TRBV5-1	-	TRBJ1-5	TGCGCCAGCGACTCCCTGGGGGAAACCACAAGTCAGCCCCAGCATTTT	CASDSLGETTSQPQHF
-	TRBV6-7	-	TRBJ1-6	TGTGCCAGCAGTTACACAGGGAAAGGCAGTTCACCCCTCCGCTTT	CASSYTGKGSSPLRF
-	TRBV6-1	TRBD1	TRBJ1-1	TGTGCCAGCAGTGCGGACAGGCGTATGGACACTGAAGCTTTCTTT	CASSADRRMDTEAFF
-	TRBV5-1	-	TRBJ2-7	TGCGCCAGCAGCTTCGATCGGGACATCAATGAGCAGTACTTC	CASSFDRDINEQYF
-	TRBV7-2	-	TRBJ1-1	TGTGCCTGCAGCCAAGGGGTCTCAAACACTGAAGCTTTCTTT	CACSQGVSNTEAFF
-	TRBV30	-	TRBJ2-7	TGCGCCTGGACCACCGGGCAGGGGAAAGACGAGCAGTACTTC	CAWTTGQGKDEQYF
-	TRBV6-5	TRBD1	TRBJ2-7	TGTGCCAGCAGTTATGACAGGGGCGTATACGAGCAGTACTTC	CASSYDRGVYEQYF
few	TRBV7-2	-	TRBJ1-5	TGTGCCAGCAGCTCCAGAGGTGGAGGGAATCAGCCCCAGCATTTT	CASSSRGGGNQPQHF
-	TRBV27	-	TRBJ2-7	TGTGCCAGCAGCCCCGCAGTGCCTTCCTACGAGCAGTACTTC	CASSPAVPSYEQYF
few	TRBV30	-	TRBJ1-1	TGTGCCTGGAGTGAGCAGCCGAACACTGAAGCTTTCTTT	CAWSEQPNTEAFF
-	TRBV12-3/TRBV12-4	TRBD1	TRBJ2-7	TGTGCCAGCAGCCATGGGACAGATAATAACTACGAGCAGTACTTC	CASSHGTDNNYEQYF
once	TRBV6-1	-	TRBJ1-2	TGTGCCAGCAGTGAAAGTGGGGTCTTCGGCTACACCTTC	CASSESGVFGYTF
-	TRBV10-3	TRBD1	TRBJ2-3	TGTGCCATCAATCGACAGGGTGTGGGAGATACGCAGTATTTT	CAINRQGVGDTQYF
-	TRBV7-9	TRBD1	TRBJ1-1	TGTGCCAGCAGCTTTAGACAGGGGGAGACTGAAGCTTTCTTT	CASSFRQGETEAFF
-	TRBV16	-	TRBJ2-7	TGTGCCAGCAGCCAATGGGGGACGGGAACCTACGAGCAGTACTTC	CASSQWGTGTYEQYF
-	TRBV7-2	TRBD1	TRBJ2-2	TGTGCCAGCAGCTATAGGCGGACAGGGATCACCGGGGAGCTGTTTTTT	CASSYRRTGITGELFF
few	TRBV29-1	-	TRBJ1-1	TGCAGCGCCTCGCGGGGTACTACTGAAGCTTTCTTT	CSASRGTTEAFF
-	TRBV9	TRBD2	TRBJ2-1	TGTGCCAGCAGCCAACGACTGAAGACTAGCGGGGAGTCCTACAATGAGCAGTTCTTC	CASSQRLKTSGESYNEQFF
-	TRBV6-5	-	TRBJ2-7	TGTGCCAGCAGTTACTCGGGCGCCGGGACGTATTCCTACGAGCAGTACTTC	CASSYSGAGTYSYEQYF
few	TRBV15	-	TRBJ2-7	TGTGCCACCAGCGGCAATGGGGCAGGGGTCTACGAGCAGTACTTC	CATSGNGAGVYEQYF
-	TRBV5-1	TRBD1	TRBJ2-7	TGCGCCAGCAGCTTGTATCCAGGGGGCTCCTCCTACGAGCAGTACTTC	CASSLYPGGSSYEQYF
-	TRBV20-1	-	TRBJ1-2	TGCAGTGCTAGTAGGGGAGGGGTAACTTATGGCTACACCTTC	CSASRGGVTYGYTF
-	TRBV7-2	TRBD1	TRBJ1-2	TGTGCCAGCAGCTATCGAAACAGGGGGCTCGATGGCTACACCTTC	CASSYRNRGLDGYTF
-	TRBV5-6	-	TRBJ2-1	TGTGCCAGCAGCCGCCAACTAGCCTACAATGAGCAGTTCTTC	CASSRQLAYNEQFF
-	TRBV21-1	-	TRBJ1-5	TGTGCCAGCAGTAAAGCGGGGAATTGCAATCAGCCCCAGCATTTT	CASSKAGNCNQPQHF
few	TRBV21-1	-	TRBJ1-2	TGTGCCAGCAGCAAAGAAGACCAGGGCCCCTATGGCTACACCTTC	CASSKEDQGPYGYTF
-	TRBV10-3	TRBD2	TRBJ2-1	TGTGCCATCAACGGGGGGGGAGACAATGAGCAGTTCTTC	CAINGGGDNEQFF
-	TRBV21-1	-	TRBJ2-3	TGTGCCAGCAGCCCGGGACAGGGGATCGTTACCACAGATACGCAGTATTTT	CASSPGQGIVTTDTQYF